Included here is one T cell receptor (beta chain) sequence, with context. CDR3 length: 13 amino acids. In germline, CDR1 is SGHNT, CDR2 YENEEA. Trimming pared 1 base from V and 8 bases from J, leaving 9 bases between. This specimen comes from a study of blood T cell repertoires in COVID-19. As for the study in general: Material from acute and convalescent COVID-19 was sourced from the United States, Italy and Spain.

Profiling relied on immunoSEQ multiplex PCR, and the TCRdb table lists in-frame clones only, not all of them. The repertoire includes fewer than 85,000 clones, roughly three quarters of them detected once, and under 3% sits in the top ten. The sequencing sample was made of peripheral blood. V and J are TRBV11-3 and TRBJ2-1; D is perhaps TRBD1 (6 bases). The receptor was derived from a man between 65 and 80 years old with COVID-19, enrolled during active disease. The CDR3 DNA reads as TGTGCCAGCAGCTTAGGCAGGGGTGATGAGCAGTTCTTC. Encoded protein: CASSLGRGDEQFF. The whole variable domain, filled in from reference TRBV11-3 and TRBJ2-1, reads EAGVVQSPRYKIIEKKQPVAFWCNPISGHNTLYWYLQNLGQGPELLIRYENEEAVDDSQLPKDRFSAERLKGVDSTLKIQPAELGDSAVYLCASSLGRGDEQFFGPGTRLTVL.